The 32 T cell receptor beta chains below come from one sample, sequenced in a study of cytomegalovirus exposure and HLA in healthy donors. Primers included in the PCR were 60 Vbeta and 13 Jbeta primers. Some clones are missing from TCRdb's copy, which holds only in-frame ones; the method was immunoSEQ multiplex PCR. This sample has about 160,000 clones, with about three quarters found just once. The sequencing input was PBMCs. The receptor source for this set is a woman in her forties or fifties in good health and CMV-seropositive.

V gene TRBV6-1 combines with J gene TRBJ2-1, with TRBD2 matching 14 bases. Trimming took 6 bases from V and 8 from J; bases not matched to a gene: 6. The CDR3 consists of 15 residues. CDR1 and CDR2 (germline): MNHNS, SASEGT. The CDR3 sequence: CASRFGLAGGYEQFF. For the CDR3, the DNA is TGTGCCAGCAGATTCGGACTAGCGGGGGGCTATGAGCAGTTCTTC.

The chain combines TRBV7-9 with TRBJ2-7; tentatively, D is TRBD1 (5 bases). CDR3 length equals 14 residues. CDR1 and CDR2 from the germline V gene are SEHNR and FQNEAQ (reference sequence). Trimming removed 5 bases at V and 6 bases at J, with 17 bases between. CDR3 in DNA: TGTGCCAGCAGCCCTCAGGGAACCCTACTCGAGCAGTACTTC. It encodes CASSPQGTLLEQYF.

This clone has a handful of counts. CDR3 sequence reads: CASSIDYRGTFLRNQPQHF. CDR3 DNA sequence: TGTGCCAGTAGTATAGATTACCGAGGTACCTTTTTGCGCAATCAGCCCCAGCATTTT. The chain is built from TRBV19 and TRBJ1-5; D ambiguous. The CDR3 is 19 residues long. The ends were cut back, 0 bases at V and 2 bases at J, with 20 bases in the middle. Germline V gives CDR1 LNHDA, CDR2 SQIVND (reference sequence).

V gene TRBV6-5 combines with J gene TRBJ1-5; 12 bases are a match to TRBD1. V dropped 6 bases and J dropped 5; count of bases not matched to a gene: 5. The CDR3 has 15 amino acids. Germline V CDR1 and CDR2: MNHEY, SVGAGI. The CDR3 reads CASSRDRGLYQPQHF. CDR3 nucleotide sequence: TGTGCCAGCAGCCGGGACAGGGGGCTTTATCAGCCCCAGCATTTT.

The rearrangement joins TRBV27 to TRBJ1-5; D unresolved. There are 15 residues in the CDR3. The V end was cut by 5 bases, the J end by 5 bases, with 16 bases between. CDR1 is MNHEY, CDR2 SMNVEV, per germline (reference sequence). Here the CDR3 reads CASSKIAAPDQPQHF. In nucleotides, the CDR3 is TGTGCCAGCAGTAAGATAGCAGCCCCAGATCAGCCCCAGCATTTT.

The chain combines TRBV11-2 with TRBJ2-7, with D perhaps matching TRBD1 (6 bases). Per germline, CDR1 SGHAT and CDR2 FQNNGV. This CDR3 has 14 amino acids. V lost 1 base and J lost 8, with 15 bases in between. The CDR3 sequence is CASSLVRGPLQQYF. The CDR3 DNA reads TGTGCCAGCAGCTTAGTCAGGGGTCCGCTTCAGCAGTACTTC.

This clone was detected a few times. The CDR3 spells CASSFDRGPDTQYF. Written as DNA, the CDR3 is TGTGCCAGCAGCTTTGACAGGGGTCCAGATACGCAGTATTTT. The rearrangement uses TRBV7-2 and TRBJ2-3; 8 nucleotides align to TRBD1. The CDR3 is made up of 14 amino acids. V lost 3 bases, J lost 4 bases, and 3 bases stayed unmatched. Germline V CDR1 and CDR2: SGHTA, FQGNSA. The full variable domain, rest sourced from reference TRBV7-2 and TRBJ2-3, is GAGVSQSPSNKVTEKGKDVELRCDPISGHTALYWYRQSLGQGLEFLIYFQGNSAPDKSGLPSDRFSAERTGGSVSTLTIQRTQQEDSAVYLCASSFDRGPDTQYFGPGTRLTVL.

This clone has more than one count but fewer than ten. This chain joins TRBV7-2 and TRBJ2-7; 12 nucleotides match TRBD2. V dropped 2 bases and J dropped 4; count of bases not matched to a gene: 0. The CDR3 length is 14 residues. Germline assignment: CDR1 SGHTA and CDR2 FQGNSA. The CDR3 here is CASSLTSGRYEQYF. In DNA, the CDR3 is TGTGCCAGCAGCTTAACTAGCGGGAGGTACGAGCAGTACTTC. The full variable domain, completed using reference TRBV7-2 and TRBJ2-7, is GAGVSQSPSNKVTEKGKDVELRCDPISGHTALYWYRQSLGQGLEFLIYFQGNSAPDKSGLPSDRFSAERTGGSVSTLTIQRTQQEDSAVYLCASSLTSGRYEQYFGPGTRLTVT.

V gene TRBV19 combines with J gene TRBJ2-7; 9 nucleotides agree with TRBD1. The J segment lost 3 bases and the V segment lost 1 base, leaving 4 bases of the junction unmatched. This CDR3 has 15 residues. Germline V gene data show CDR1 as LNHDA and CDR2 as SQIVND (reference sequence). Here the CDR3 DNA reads TGTGCCAGTAGTATAGGGGGACAGGGCAACTACGAGCAGTACTTC. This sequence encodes CASSIGGQGNYEQYF.

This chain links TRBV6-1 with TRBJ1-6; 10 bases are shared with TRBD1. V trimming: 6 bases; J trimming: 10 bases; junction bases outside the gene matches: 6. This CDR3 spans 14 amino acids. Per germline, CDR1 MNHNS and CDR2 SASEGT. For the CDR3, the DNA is TGTGCCAGCAGAGGACAGGGGGACGGATCACCCCTCCACTTT. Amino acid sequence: CASRGQGDGSPLHF.

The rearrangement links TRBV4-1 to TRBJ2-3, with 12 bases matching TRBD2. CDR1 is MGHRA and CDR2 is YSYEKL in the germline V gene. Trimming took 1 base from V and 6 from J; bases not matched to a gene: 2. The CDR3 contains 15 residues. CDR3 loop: CASSQGLAGEDTQYF. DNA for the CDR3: TGCGCCAGCAGCCAAGGACTAGCGGGAGAGGATACGCAGTATTTT.

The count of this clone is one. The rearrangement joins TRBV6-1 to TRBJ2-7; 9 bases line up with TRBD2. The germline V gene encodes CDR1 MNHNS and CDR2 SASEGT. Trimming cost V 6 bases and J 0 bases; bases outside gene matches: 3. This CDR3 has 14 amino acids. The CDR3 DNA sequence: TGTGCCAGCAGGCAGCGGGAGGTCTCCTACGAGCAGTACTTC. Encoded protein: CASRQREVSYEQYF.

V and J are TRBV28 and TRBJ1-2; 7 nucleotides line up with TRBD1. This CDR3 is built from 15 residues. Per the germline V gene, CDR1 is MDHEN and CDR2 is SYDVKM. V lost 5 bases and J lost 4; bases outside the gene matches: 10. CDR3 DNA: TGTGCCAGCAGTACGTCCGGGACAGAGGCCTATGGCTACACCTTC. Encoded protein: CASSTSGTEAYGYTF.

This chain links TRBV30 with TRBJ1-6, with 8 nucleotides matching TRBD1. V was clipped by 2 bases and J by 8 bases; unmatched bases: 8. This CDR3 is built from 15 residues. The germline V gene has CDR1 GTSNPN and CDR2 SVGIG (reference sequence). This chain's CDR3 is CAWSTGGWHHSPLHF. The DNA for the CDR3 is TGTGCCTGGAGTACAGGGGGTTGGCACCATTCACCCCTCCACTTT.

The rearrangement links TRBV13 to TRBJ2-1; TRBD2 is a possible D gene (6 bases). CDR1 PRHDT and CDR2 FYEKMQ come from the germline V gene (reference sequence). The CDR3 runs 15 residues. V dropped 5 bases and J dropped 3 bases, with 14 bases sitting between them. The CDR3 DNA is TGTGCCAGCAGCCGCGGGACGGTCCACTACAATGAGCAGTTCTTC. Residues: CASSRGTVHYNEQFF.

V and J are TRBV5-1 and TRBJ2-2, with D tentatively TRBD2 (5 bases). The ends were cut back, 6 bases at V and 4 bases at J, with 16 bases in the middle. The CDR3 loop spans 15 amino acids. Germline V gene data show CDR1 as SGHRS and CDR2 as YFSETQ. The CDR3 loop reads CASKFGNAGTGELFF. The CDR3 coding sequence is TGCGCCAGCAAATTTGGAAACGCGGGCACCGGGGAGCTGTTTTTT.

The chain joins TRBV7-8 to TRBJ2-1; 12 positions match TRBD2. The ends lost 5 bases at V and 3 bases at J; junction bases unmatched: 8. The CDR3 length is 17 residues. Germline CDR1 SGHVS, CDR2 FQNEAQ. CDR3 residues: CASSAGQGLAGYNEQFF. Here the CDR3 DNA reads TGTGCCAGCAGCGCCGGACAGGGACTAGCGGGCTACAATGAGCAGTTCTTC.

As DNA, the CDR3 is TGTGCCAGTAGTATAGGGACAGGGTGGATGAACACTGAAGCTTTCTTT. It translates to CASSIGTGWMNTEAFF. The chain recombines TRBV19 with TRBJ1-1; 8 nucleotides agree with TRBD1. The CDR3 loop spans 16 amino acids. With 1 base clipped from V and 0 bases from J, the junction kept 4 bases outside the gene matches. Germline-derived CDR1 and CDR2 are LNHDA and SQIVND (reference sequence).

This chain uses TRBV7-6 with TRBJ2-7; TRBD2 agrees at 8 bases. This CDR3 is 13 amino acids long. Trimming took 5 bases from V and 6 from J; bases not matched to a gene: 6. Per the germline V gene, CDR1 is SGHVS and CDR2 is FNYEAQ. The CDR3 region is CASSPGLEAEQYF. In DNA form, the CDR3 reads TGTGCCAGCAGCCCGGGACTAGAGGCCGAGCAGTACTTC.

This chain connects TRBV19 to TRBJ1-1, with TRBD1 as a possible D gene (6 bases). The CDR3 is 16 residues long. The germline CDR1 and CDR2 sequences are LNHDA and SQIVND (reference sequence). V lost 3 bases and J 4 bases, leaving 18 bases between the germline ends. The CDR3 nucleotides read TGTGCCAGTAGTATTATCCACAGGGCCTTGGGCACTGAAGCTTTCTTT. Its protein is CASSIIHRALGTEAFF.

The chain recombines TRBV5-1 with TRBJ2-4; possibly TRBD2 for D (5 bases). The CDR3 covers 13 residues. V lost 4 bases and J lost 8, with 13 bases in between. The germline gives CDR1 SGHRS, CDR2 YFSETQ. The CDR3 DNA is TGCGCCAGCAGCCAGAGGTCCGGGGACATTCAGTACTTC. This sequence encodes CASSQRSGDIQYF.

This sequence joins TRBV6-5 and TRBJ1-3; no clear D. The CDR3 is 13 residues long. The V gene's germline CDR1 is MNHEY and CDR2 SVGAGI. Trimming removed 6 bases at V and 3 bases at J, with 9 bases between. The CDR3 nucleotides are TGTGCCAGCAGCCGCGGGGTTGGAAACACCATATATTTT. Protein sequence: CASSRGVGNTIYF.

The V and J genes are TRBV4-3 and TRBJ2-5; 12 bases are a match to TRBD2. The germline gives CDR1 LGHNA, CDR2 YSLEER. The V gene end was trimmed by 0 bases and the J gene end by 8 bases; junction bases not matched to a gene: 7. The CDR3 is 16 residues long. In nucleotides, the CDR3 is TGCGCCAGCAGCCAAGATCGACTAGCGGGGGATAGTACCCAGTACTTC. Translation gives CASSQDRLAGDSTQYF.

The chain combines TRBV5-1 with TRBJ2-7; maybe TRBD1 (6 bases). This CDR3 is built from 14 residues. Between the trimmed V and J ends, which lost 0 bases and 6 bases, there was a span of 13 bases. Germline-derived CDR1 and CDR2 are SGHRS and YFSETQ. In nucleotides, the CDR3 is TGCGCCAGCAGCTTGGGGGACAATCTGAGCGAGCAGTACTTC. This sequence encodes CASSLGDNLSEQYF.

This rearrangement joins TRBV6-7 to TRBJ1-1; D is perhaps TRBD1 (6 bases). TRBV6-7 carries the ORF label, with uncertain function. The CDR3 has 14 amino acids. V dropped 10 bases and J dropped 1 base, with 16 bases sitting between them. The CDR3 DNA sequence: TGTGCCACCCTTCCGGGACACTGGAACACTGAAGCTTTCTTT. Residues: CATLPGHWNTEAFF.

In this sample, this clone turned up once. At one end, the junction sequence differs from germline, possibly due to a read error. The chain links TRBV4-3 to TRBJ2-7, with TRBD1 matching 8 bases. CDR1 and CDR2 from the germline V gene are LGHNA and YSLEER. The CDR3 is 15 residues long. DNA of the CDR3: TGCGCCAGCAGCCGGGATCAAGGACAGGGACTCCCAACGTTCTTC. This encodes CASSRDQGQGLPTFF.

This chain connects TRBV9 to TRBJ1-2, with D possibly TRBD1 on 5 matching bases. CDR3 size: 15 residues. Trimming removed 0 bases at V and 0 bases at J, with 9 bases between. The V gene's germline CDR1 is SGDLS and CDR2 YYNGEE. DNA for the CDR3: TGTGCCAGCAGCGTAGACCAGGGCCCTAACTATGGCTACACCTTC. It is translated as CASSVDQGPNYGYTF.

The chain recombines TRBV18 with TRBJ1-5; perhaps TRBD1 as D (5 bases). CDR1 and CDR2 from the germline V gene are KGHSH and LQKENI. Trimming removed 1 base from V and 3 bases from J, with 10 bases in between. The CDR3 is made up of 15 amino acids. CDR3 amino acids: CASSPLGRDNQPQHF. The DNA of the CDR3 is TGTGCCAGCTCACCACTTGGCAGGGACAATCAGCCCCAGCATTTT.

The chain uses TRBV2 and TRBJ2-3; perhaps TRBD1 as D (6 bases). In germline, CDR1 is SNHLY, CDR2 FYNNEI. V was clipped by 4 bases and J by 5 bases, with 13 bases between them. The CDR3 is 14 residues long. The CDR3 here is CASSGGAGVDTQYF. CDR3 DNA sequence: TGTGCCAGCAGTGGTGGCGCAGGGGTAGATACGCAGTATTTT.

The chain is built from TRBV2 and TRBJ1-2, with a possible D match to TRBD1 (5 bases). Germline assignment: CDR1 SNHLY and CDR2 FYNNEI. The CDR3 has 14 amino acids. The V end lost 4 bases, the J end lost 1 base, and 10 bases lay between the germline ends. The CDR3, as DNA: TGTGCCAGCAGTGCAACAGGCGTTAACTATGGCTACACCTTC. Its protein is CASSATGVNYGYTF.

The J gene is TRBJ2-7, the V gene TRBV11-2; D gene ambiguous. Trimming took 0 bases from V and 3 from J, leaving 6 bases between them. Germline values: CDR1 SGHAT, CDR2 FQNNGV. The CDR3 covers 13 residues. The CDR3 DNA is TGTGCCAGCAGCTTAGAGATTAGCTACGAGCAGTACTTC. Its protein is CASSLEISYEQYF.

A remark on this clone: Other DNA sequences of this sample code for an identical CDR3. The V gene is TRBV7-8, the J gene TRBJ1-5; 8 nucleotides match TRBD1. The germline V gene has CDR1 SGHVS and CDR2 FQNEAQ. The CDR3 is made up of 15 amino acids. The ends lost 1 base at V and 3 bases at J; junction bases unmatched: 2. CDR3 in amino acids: CASSLDRGFNQPQHF. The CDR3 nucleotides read TGTGCCAGCAGCTTAGACAGGGGGTTCAATCAGCCCCAGCATTTT.